The next 22 T cell receptor beta chains were all read from a single sample in a study of OX40 agonist ivuxolimab in advanced cancers. Clones were sequenced by immunoSEQ multiplex PCR, and TCRdb holds only the in-frame ones, with some missing. The sample holds fewer than 65,000 clones, approximately 91% seen once. The input for sequencing was CD4+ or CD8+ T cells sorted from blood, taken in a trial of the OX40 agonist ivuxolimab. The receptors here all came from an adult with an advanced solid tumor such as melanoma, head and neck, liver or kidney cancer.

This chain connects TRBV5-5 to TRBJ2-7; D call uncertain. Germline V gene sequence: CDR1 SGHKS, CDR2 YYEKEE (reference sequence). The CDR3 runs 13 residues. The ends were cut back, 1 base at V and 1 base at J, with 6 bases in the middle. CDR3 coding DNA: TGTGCCAGCAGCTTGACGGATTCCTACGAGCAGTACTTC. It is translated as CASSLTDSYEQYF.

The V and J genes are TRBV7-6 and TRBJ2-7; D gene unclear. The CDR3 is 14 amino acids. In germline, CDR1 is SGHVS, CDR2 FNYEAQ. V was trimmed by 5 bases and J by 4 bases, leaving 15 bases between them. The CDR3 coding sequence is TGTGCCAGCAGCCCCCTAGGCCAAGCGTACGAGCAGTACTTC. This encodes CASSPLGQAYEQYF. The whole variable domain, remainder taken from reference TRBV7-6 and TRBJ2-7, is GAGVSQSPRYKVTKRGQDVALRCDPISGHVSLYWYRQALGQGPEFLTYFNYEAQQDKSGLPNDRFSAERPEGSISTLTIQRTEQRDSAMYRCASSPLGQAYEQYFGPGTRLTVT.

The chain couples TRBV6-5 to TRBJ2-2; a weak D match, TRBD2 (6 bases). The CDR3 length is 12 residues. Germline V lookup: CDR1 MNHEY, CDR2 SVGAGI. V lost 2 bases to trimming and J lost 8 bases, with 6 bases between them. The CDR3 region is CASSYSGGELFF. In nucleotides, the CDR3 is TGTGCCAGCAGTTACAGCGGGGGGGAGCTGTTTTTT.

The chain links TRBV6-5 to TRBJ2-7, with TRBD2 matching over 9 bases. Looked up from germline, CDR1 is MNHEY and CDR2 is SVGAGI. The V and J ends lost 2 bases and 2 bases, in that order; junction bases with no gene match: 1. The CDR3 loop spans 14 amino acids. The chain's CDR3 is CASSYLAGPYEQYF. The CDR3 DNA reads as TGTGCCAGCAGTTACCTAGCGGGGCCCTACGAGCAGTACTTC.

The V call is TRBV27, the J call TRBJ1-1; no reliable D call. This CDR3 is 12 amino acids long. V dropped 2 bases and J dropped 6 bases, with 7 bases sitting between them. Germline CDR1 reads MNHEY; CDR2 reads SMNVEV (reference sequence). Here the CDR3 reads CASSLGGAEAFF. The DNA of the CDR3 is TGTGCCAGCAGTTTAGGTGGCGCTGAAGCTTTCTTT.

The chain employs TRBV11-1 and TRBJ1-6; maybe TRBD1 (5 bases). The CDR3 contains 16 residues. With 3 bases removed from V and 0 bases from J, the gap between germline ends came to 9 bases. Germline CDR1 is SGHAT and CDR2 is FQDESV (reference sequence). The DNA of the CDR3 is TGTGCCAGCAGCTTGGGGCGGAGCTCCTATAATTCACCCCTCCACTTT. Translation: CASSLGRSSYNSPLHF.

This clone was picked up one time. The chain uses TRBV9 and TRBJ2-7; D is tentatively TRBD1 or TRBD2 (5 bases each). The CDR3 is 14 residues long. Between the trimmed V and J ends, which lost 0 bases and 2 bases, there was a span of 9 bases. Germline loops: CDR1 SGDLS, CDR2 YYNGEE. The DNA of the CDR3 is TGTGCCAGCAGCGTAGGGGACGGTACCTACGAGCAGTACTTC. Its protein product is CASSVGDGTYEQYF.

The chain carries TRBV15 and TRBJ1-5; 10 bases match TRBD1. The CDR3 loop spans 15 amino acids. Trimming removed 3 bases from V and 1 base from J; junction bases left unmatched: 0. Looked up from germline, CDR1 is LNHNV and CDR2 is YYDKDF (reference sequence). The CDR3 sequence is CATSRDRGSNQPQHF. DNA of the CDR3: TGTGCCACCAGCAGGGACAGGGGGAGCAATCAGCCCCAGCATTTT.

The count of this clone is one. V is TRBV9 and J is TRBJ2-5; possible D gene TRBD2, 5 bases. V gave up 0 bases and J gave up 0 bases, with 9 bases separating them. The CDR3 is made up of 15 amino acids. Looked up from germline, CDR1 is SGDLS and CDR2 is YYNGEE. The CDR3 DNA reads TGTGCCAGCAGCGTAGAGGCAGCGGACCAAGAGACCCAGTACTTC. This encodes CASSVEAADQETQYF.

V is TRBV19 and J is TRBJ2-1; 9 bases agree with TRBD2. The CDR3 is made up of 15 amino acids. The germline gives CDR1 LNHDA, CDR2 SQIVND (reference sequence). V lost 0 bases, J lost 8 bases, and 5 bases stayed unmatched. The CDR3 loop is CASSIDSGRGYEQFF. The CDR3 bases are TGTGCCAGTAGTATAGATAGCGGGAGAGGGTATGAGCAGTTCTTC.

This chain joins TRBV2 and TRBJ2-7; 11 positions match TRBD1. Germline values: CDR1 SNHLY, CDR2 FYNNEI. The CDR3 length is 12 residues. The J segment lost 7 bases and the V segment lost 8 bases, leaving 4 bases of the junction unmatched. The CDR3 reads CASGQGADEQYF. As DNA, the CDR3 is TGTGCCAGCGGACAGGGGGCTGATGAGCAGTACTTC.

The rearrangement links TRBV7-2 to TRBJ2-7; D possibly matches TRBD1 or TRBD2 (5 bases each). The CDR3 is made up of 15 amino acids. V dropped 3 bases and J dropped 1 base, with 13 bases sitting between them. Germline V lookup: CDR1 SGHTA, CDR2 FQGNSA. CDR3 bases: TGTGCCAGCAGCTTGGGGGTTAACCCTTCCTACGAGCAGTACGTC. Translated, it gives CASSLGVNPSYEQYV.

V is TRBV28 and J is TRBJ2-1; TRBD1 matches 7 bases. Per the germline V gene, CDR1 is MDHEN and CDR2 is SYDVKM. Trimming cost V 4 bases and J 8 bases; bases outside gene matches: 8. CDR3 length: 14 amino acids. The CDR3 is CASSYQGVRDEQFF. The CDR3, as DNA: TGTGCCAGCAGTTATCAGGGGGTCAGGGATGAGCAGTTCTTC.

The chain couples TRBV10-3 to TRBJ2-7; 7 positions match TRBD1. Germline CDR1 and CDR2: ENHRY and SYGVKD. CDR3 size: 12 residues. V shed 10 bases, J shed 5 bases, and the junction held 8 bases outside the gene matches. CDR3 DNA: TGTGCCACGACGCCGGGACAGAACGAGCAGTACTTC. The encoded protein is CATTPGQNEQYF.

J is TRBJ2-2 and V is TRBV4-2, with D possibly matching TRBD2 (5 bases). Trimming took off 1 base at V and 4 bases at J, with 10 bases between the two ends. Germline loops: CDR1 LGHNA, CDR2 YNFKEQ. The CDR3 covers 15 residues. The CDR3 region has the DNA TGTGCCAGCAGCCAAGGCGAGGAGGTCACCGGGGAGCTGTTTTTT. Protein product: CASSQGEEVTGELFF.

V is TRBV4-1 and J is TRBJ2-7, with 11 bases lining up with TRBD2. V trimming: 0 bases; J trimming: 4 bases; junction bases outside the gene matches: 5. CDR3 length: 16 residues. In germline, CDR1 is MGHRA, CDR2 YSYEKL. The CDR3 coding sequence is TGCGCCAGCAGCCAAGATGCGCTAGCGGGAGGATACGAGCAGTACTTC. Protein sequence: CASSQDALAGGYEQYF.

J is TRBJ2-7 and V is TRBV2; D may be TRBD2 (6 bases). The V and J ends lost 7 bases and 2 bases respectively, with 12 bases between them. The germline CDR1 and CDR2 sequences are SNHLY and FYNNEI. The CDR3 runs 13 residues. The chain's CDR3 is CASTEGLTYEQYF. The CDR3 DNA reads TGTGCCAGCACGGAGGGGCTAACCTACGAGCAGTACTTC.

In regard to this clone: Sequence at one end of the junction differs from germline and may be a read error. This sequence joins TRBV6-1 and TRBJ1-4; the match to TRBD1 covers 7 bases. From germline, CDR1 is MNHNS and CDR2 SASEGT. This CDR3 comprises 18 residues. Written as DNA, the CDR3 is TGTGCCAGCAGTGAACGGTATTGGGCAGTTCAGGAAGGGGGGACAGCTAATTTT. Its translation: CASSERYWAVQEGGTANF.

CDR3 residues: CASSQAAGLFYEQYF. The CDR3, as DNA: TGCGCCAGCAGCCAAGCCGCGGGACTATTTTACGAGCAGTACTTC. The rearrangement uses TRBV4-3 and TRBJ2-7; 7 bases agree with TRBD2. This CDR3 comprises 15 residues. V was pared by 1 base and J by 4 bases, with 7 bases of the junction left unmatched. The germline gives CDR1 LGHNA, CDR2 YSLEER.

This sequence joins TRBV19 and TRBJ1-1; 7 bases fit TRBD1. The CDR3 is made up of 13 amino acids. The trim removed 6 bases at V and 0 bases at J, leaving 1 base unmatched. Germline CDR1 LNHDA, CDR2 SQIVND (reference sequence). Here the CDR3 DNA reads TGTGCCAGTAGCACAGGGGTGAACACTGAAGCTTTCTTT. Its protein is CASSTGVNTEAFF.

V and J are TRBV28 and TRBJ1-4; D unclear. The CDR3 has 13 amino acids. Trimming stripped 6 bases from V and 8 bases from J, with 13 bases between. Per the germline V gene, CDR1 is MDHEN and CDR2 is SYDVKM. In DNA, the CDR3 is TGTGCCAGCAGCCCTCCCCCGAGAGAAAAACTGTTTTTT. Protein product: CASSPPPREKLFF. The entire variable domain, with the rest obtained from reference TRBV28 and TRBJ1-4, is as follows: DVKVTQSSRYLVKRTGEKVFLECVQDMDHENMFWYRQDPGLGLRLIYFSYDVKMKEKGDIPEGYSVSREKKERFSLILESASTNQTSMYLCASSPPPREKLFFGSGTQLSVL.

The chain employs TRBV5-5 and TRBJ2-5; TRBD2 agrees at 11 bases. J lost 5 bases, V lost 4 bases, and 7 bases had no gene match. The CDR3 runs to 15 residues. Looked up from germline, CDR1 is SGHKS and CDR2 is YYEKEE (reference sequence). The CDR3 nucleotides read TGTGCCAGCAGCAATAGCGGGGGGGACCTGGAGACCCAGTACTTC. This gives the protein CASSNSGGDLETQYF.